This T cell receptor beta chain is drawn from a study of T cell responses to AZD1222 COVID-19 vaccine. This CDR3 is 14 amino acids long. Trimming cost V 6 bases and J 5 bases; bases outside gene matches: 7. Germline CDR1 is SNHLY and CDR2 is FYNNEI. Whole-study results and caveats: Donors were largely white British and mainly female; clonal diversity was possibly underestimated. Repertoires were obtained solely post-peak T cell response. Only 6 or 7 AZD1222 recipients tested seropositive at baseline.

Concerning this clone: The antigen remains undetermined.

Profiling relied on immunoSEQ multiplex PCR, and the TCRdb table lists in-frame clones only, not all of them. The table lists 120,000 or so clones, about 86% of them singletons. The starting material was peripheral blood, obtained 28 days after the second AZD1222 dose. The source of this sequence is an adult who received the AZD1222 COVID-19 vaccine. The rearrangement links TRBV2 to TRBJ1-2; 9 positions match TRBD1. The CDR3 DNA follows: TGTGCCAGCAGGACAGGGGGGAACCTATATGGCTACACCTTC. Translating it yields CASRTGGNLYGYTF.